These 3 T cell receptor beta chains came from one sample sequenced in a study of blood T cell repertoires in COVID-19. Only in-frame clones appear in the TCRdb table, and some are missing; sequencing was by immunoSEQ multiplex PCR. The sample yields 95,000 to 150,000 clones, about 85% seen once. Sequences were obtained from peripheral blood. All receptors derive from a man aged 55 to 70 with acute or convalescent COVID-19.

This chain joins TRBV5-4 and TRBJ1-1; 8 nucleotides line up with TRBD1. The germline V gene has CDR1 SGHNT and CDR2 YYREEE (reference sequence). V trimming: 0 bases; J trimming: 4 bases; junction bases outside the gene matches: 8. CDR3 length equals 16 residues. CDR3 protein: CASSLGETGGATEAFF. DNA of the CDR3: TGTGCCAGCAGCTTGGGAGAAACAGGGGGGGCCACTGAAGCTTTCTTT.

DNA for the CDR3: TGTGCCAGCCGTGGGAGGCCCGACACCGGGGAGCTGTTTTTT. Protein sequence: CASRGRPDTGELFF. This sequence joins TRBV9 and TRBJ2-2; weak D call: TRBD2 (6 bases). Germline V gene sequence: CDR1 SGDLS, CDR2 YYNGEE. V dropped 7 bases and J dropped 3 bases, with 13 bases sitting between them. This CDR3 region has 14 residues.

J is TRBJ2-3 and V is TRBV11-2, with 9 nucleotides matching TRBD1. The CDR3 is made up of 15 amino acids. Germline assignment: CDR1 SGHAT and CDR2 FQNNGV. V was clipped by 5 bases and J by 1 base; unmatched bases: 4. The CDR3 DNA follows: TGTGCCAGCAGCGGGGGACAGGGTGGCACAGATACGCAGTATTTT. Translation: CASSGGQGGTDTQYF.